This entry describes one T cell receptor (beta chain). Antigen: not known. This entry belongs to a study of CD8 T cells in ankylosing spondylitis. It was by quantitative 5'-RACE with molecular barcodes that TCR beta libraries were made. TCRdb recomputed calls from the 5' RACE reads with MiXCR, one row per CDR3 protein. The sample carries some 270,000 distinct CDR3 sequences, more than 15% recorded once. The study's findings and limits: A TCR beta motif of fewer than ten highly homologous variants seemed to mark ankylosing spondylitis blood. Within peripheral blood, clones linked to disease were CD8+ and relatively rare.

This CDR3 comprises 15 residues. Germline assignment: CDR1 MNHEY and CDR2 SVGAGI. The V end lost 1 base, the J end lost 4 bases, and 13 bases lay between the germline ends. This clonotype was obtained from a male donor with ankylosing spondylitis or in good health (not recorded which). Material for sequencing was blood, either unsorted or a sorted T cell fraction (not recorded which). This chain uses TRBV6-5 with TRBJ2-5; maybe TRBD2 (7 bases). DNA for the CDR3: TGTGCCAGCAGTTACTGGGGGGGCGAGCGAGAGACCCAGTACTTC. Residues: CASSYWGGERETQYF.